The 18 T cell receptor beta chains below were found in one sample sequenced in a study of CD8 T cells in ankylosing spondylitis (dated by TCRdb to the late 2010s). The library was made by 5' RACE. The instrument given in TCRdb is Illumina HiSeq 2500. TCRdb applied fastp at Q25 and MiXCR to the public reads, then kept only in-frame beta chains. Every entry covers one CDR3 protein and lists the most common genes and DNA from its rows. For this sample there are 150,000 to 200,000 distinct CDR3 sequences; 11% appear just once. The ten top clones hold 25% to 30% of the sample. Sequenced sample: blood, either unsorted or a sorted T cell fraction (not recorded which). The receptors shown here come from a male donor with ankylosing spondylitis or in good health (not recorded which).

The sample holds many counts of this clonotype. DNA of the CDR3: TGTGCCAGCAGTTTAGCGGGAATTGATGAAGGCTACACCTTC. This encodes CASSLAGIDEGYTF. V gene TRBV28 combines with J gene TRBJ1-2; D ambiguous. Germline V CDR1 and CDR2: MDHEN, SYDVKM. The CDR3 totals 14 residues. V lost 2 bases to trimming and J lost 8 bases, with 15 bases between them.

Ten or more counts support this clonotype. The chain recombines TRBV14 with TRBJ2-3; no clear D. Looked up from germline, CDR1 is SGHDN and CDR2 is FVKESK. The CDR3 extends over 14 amino acids. V was cut by 0 bases and J by 3 bases, with 7 bases left in between. CDR3 DNA sequence: TGTGCCAGCAGCCAAGATCTGGGGACAGATACGCAGTATTTT. Translation gives CASSQDLGTDTQYF.

This clonotype has at least ten counts. The rearrangement links TRBV5-1 to TRBJ2-7, with D hard to call. The ends were cut back, 1 base at V and 2 bases at J, with 10 bases in the middle. The CDR3 is 14 amino acids. Per germline, CDR1 SGHRS and CDR2 YFSETQ. The CDR3 loop reads CASSLLGGTYEQYF. DNA for the CDR3: TGCGCCAGCAGCTTGCTGGGTGGTACCTACGAGCAGTACTTC.

The chain couples TRBV11-1 to TRBJ2-1; TRBD2 agrees at 9 bases. V shed 3 bases and J 2 bases; nucleotides not matched to a gene: 17. The CDR3 sequence is 20 residues long. The germline V gene has CDR1 SGHAT and CDR2 FQDESV (reference sequence). CDR3 region: CASSFLPLAGGYQAYNEQFF. The CDR3, as DNA: TGTGCCAGCAGCTTCCTCCCTCTCGCGGGGGGGTATCAGGCCTACAATGAGCAGTTCTTC.

The J gene is TRBJ1-5, the V gene TRBV10-2, with TRBD1 as a possible D gene (6 bases). The CDR3 is 15 amino acids. In germline, CDR1 is WSHSY, CDR2 SAAADI. Deletions cut 4 bases from V and 1 base from J, with 11 bases between. The CDR3 is CASSAGTPSNQPQHF. CDR3 bases: TGCGCCAGCAGTGCCGGGACACCCAGCAATCAGCCCCAGCATTTT.

This clonotype appeared many times. V is TRBV9 and J is TRBJ2-3; D may correspond to TRBD1 or TRBD2 (5 bases each). CDR3 length equals 16 residues. CDR1 is SGDLS, CDR2 YYNGEE, per germline. V was clipped by 0 bases and J by 1 base, with 12 bases between them. In DNA form, the CDR3 reads TGTGCCAGCAGCGTAGAATGGGGACGGGGCACAGATACGCAGTATTTT. Amino acids: CASSVEWGRGTDTQYF.

This clonotype came up many times. The chain links TRBV5-1 to TRBJ1-2; TRBD1 is a possible D gene (6 bases). This CDR3 spans 13 amino acids. V was shortened by 2 bases and J by 4 bases, with 9 bases between the two germline ends. Germline loops: CDR1 SGHRS, CDR2 YFSETQ. The CDR3 loop reads CASSLQGFYGYTF. CDR3 DNA sequence: TGCGCCAGCAGCTTACAGGGATTCTATGGCTACACCTTC.

This clonotype occurred many times. This chain uses TRBV7-2 with TRBJ1-4, with TRBD1 as a possible D gene (5 bases). Looked up from germline, CDR1 is SGHTA and CDR2 is FQGNSA. Trimming pared 5 bases from V and 5 bases from J, leaving 15 bases between. This CDR3 contains 15 residues. CDR3 nucleotides: TGTGCCAGCAGCAGCTCAGGGTCGCGAAATGAAAAACTGTTTTTT. Protein sequence: CASSSSGSRNEKLFF.

The V call is TRBV19, the J call TRBJ2-1, with 7 bases that match TRBD1. V trimming: 7 bases; J trimming: 8 bases; junction bases outside the gene matches: 11. Germline values: CDR1 LNHDA, CDR2 SQIVND (reference sequence). The CDR3 loop spans 14 amino acids. DNA of the CDR3: TGTGCCAGTACCACCGGACAGGTTTTTGATGAGCAGTTCTTC. It is translated as CASTTGQVFDEQFF.

The sample holds many counts of this clonotype. The genes are TRBV3-1 and TRBJ2-3, with D perhaps matching TRBD2 (6 bases). The V gene's germline CDR1 is LGHDT and CDR2 YNNKEL (reference sequence). The CDR3 length is 15 residues. V was clipped by 1 base and J by 7 bases, with 15 bases between them. CDR3 loop: CASSQGGSGVNTQYF. The CDR3 coding sequence is TGTGCCAGCAGCCAAGGTGGTAGCGGCGTCAATACGCAGTATTTT.

Concerning this clonotype itself: A read error may explain this, as a much larger clone is one base away. Written as DNA, the CDR3 is TGTGCCGGCAGCTTAGTATCCTCGACCTACTATGGCTACACCTTC. Its protein product is CAGSLVSSTYYGYTF. The chain is built from TRBV11-2 and TRBJ1-2, with D hard to call. The germline gives CDR1 SGHAT, CDR2 FQNNGV. The CDR3 loop spans 15 amino acids.

This clonotype was recorded at least ten times. V gene TRBV5-1 combines with J gene TRBJ2-5; TRBD1 agrees at 8 bases. With V trimmed by 0 bases and J by 2 bases, 6 bases remained unmatched. This CDR3 is 16 amino acids long. Germline-derived CDR1 and CDR2 are SGHRS and YFSETQ. CDR3: CASSLAPDRGQETQYF. In DNA, the CDR3 is TGCGCCAGCAGCTTGGCCCCAGACAGGGGACAAGAGACCCAGTACTTC.

This clonotype occurred many times. The rearrangement uses TRBV10-3 and TRBJ2-7, with 9 bases lining up with TRBD2. This CDR3 has 13 amino acids. With 7 bases clipped from V and 4 bases from J, the junction kept 5 bases outside the gene matches. Germline CDR1 ENHRY, CDR2 SYGVKD. The CDR3: CAIKETSGYEQYF. As DNA, the CDR3 is TGTGCCATCAAGGAGACTAGCGGTTACGAGCAGTACTTC.

The rearrangement links TRBV12-3 or TRBV12-4 to TRBJ1-5, with a possible D match to TRBD1 (5 bases). The V end was cut by 2 bases, the J end by 5 bases, with 13 bases between. This CDR3 spans 15 amino acids. The CDR3 coding sequence is TGTGCCAGCAGTTTAACCGGGACCCCCGATCAGCCCCAGCATTTT. Its protein product is CASSLTGTPDQPQHF.

With respect to this clonotype: A much larger clone lies one base from this, so it may be a read error. The gene calls are TRBV27 and TRBJ1-1; possibly TRBD1 for D (5 bases). Trimming cost V 2 bases and J 6 bases, with 10 bases left between them. The germline gives CDR1 MNHEY, CDR2 SMNVEV (reference sequence). The CDR3 consists of 13 residues. The chain's CDR3 is CASSLSRGPEAFF. For the CDR3, the DNA is TGTGCCAGCAGTTTAAGCCGGGGCCCTGAAGCTTTCTTT.

This clonotype was found a few times. The chain combines TRBV5-1 with TRBJ2-2; D is ambiguous. CDR3 length: 13 amino acids. V shed 0 bases and J shed 7 bases, with 7 bases lying between them. Germline values: CDR1 SGHRS, CDR2 YFSETQ. The CDR3, as DNA: TGCGCCAGCAGCTTGGTAGTCGGCGGGGAGCTGTTTTTT. This translates into CASSLVVGGELFF.

This clonotype has ten or more counts. V usage is TRBV6-1 and J usage is TRBJ2-6; D possibly corresponds to TRBD2 (6 bases). V was clipped by 5 bases and J by 2 bases, with 16 bases between them. This CDR3 comprises 17 residues. CDR1 is MNHNS, CDR2 SASEGT, per germline. This chain's CDR3 is CASSPPRGSTGANVLTF. CDR3 coding DNA: TGTGCCAGCAGTCCACCGCGGGGCAGTACTGGGGCCAACGTCCTGACTTTC.

About this clonotype: Since the CDR3 does not end with the conserved phenylalanine or tryptophan, this likely comes from a read error. The rearrangement uses TRBV20-1 and TRBJ2-5; maybe TRBD1 (6 bases). The ends were cut back, 6 bases at V and 3 bases at J, with 11 bases in the middle. Germline V lookup: CDR1 DFQATT, CDR2 SNEGSKA (reference sequence). The CDR3 totals 12 residues. Here the CDR3 DNA reads TGCAGTGCGAATTACAGGGAAGAGACCCAGTACTTA. It is translated as CSANYREETQYL.